The rows below give T cell receptor beta chains drawn from one sample of a study of a mutant IDH1 vaccine in newly diagnosed glioma. For these receptors, no antigen is known. The data were produced by immunoSEQ multiplex PCR, yet TCRdb's version contains in-frame clones alone and is incomplete. The table lists under 40,000 clones, around four fifths of them singletons. Sequenced material: PBMCs, taken from a glioma patient whose treatment included an IDH1 peptide vaccine. The origin of the receptors is a woman in her thirties or forties with glioma. Each CDR3 is given with its conserved first and last residue. Fields, in order: clone size, D gene, CDR3 length, J gene, V gene, CDR3 DNA, CDR3 protein. The D gene is left open where the match is weak. A clone size is listed for some rows: how often the clone was seen (once, few, many), or a class if it is expanded.

clone_size: -
d_call: -
cdr3_length: 13
j_call: TRBJ1-1
v_call: TRBV7-9
cdr3_nt: TGTGCCAGCACCCTCGCCTGGAACACTGAAGCTTTCTTT
cdr3_aa: CASTLAWNTEAFF

clone_size: -
d_call: -
cdr3_length: 14
j_call: TRBJ1-1
v_call: TRBV9
cdr3_nt: TGTGCCAGCAGCCTAGCTGGGTTGAACACTGAAGCTTTCTTT
cdr3_aa: CASSLAGLNTEAFF

clone_size: -
d_call: -
cdr3_length: 13
j_call: TRBJ2-7
v_call: TRBV27
cdr3_nt: TGTGCCAGCAGGTCGGGACTCTTATACGAGCAGTACTTC
cdr3_aa: CASRSGLLYEQYF

clone_size: -
d_call: -
cdr3_length: 15
j_call: TRBJ1-2
v_call: TRBV4-2
cdr3_nt: TGTGCCAGCAGCCAAGGAGGGACGGCTCTATACGGCTACACCTTC
cdr3_aa: CASSQGGTALYGYTF

clone_size: -
d_call: -
cdr3_length: 15
j_call: TRBJ1-5
v_call: TRBV25-1
cdr3_nt: TGTGCCAGCAGTGAAGGTGACGGCTTCAATCAGCCCCAGCATTTT
cdr3_aa: CASSEGDGFNQPQHF

clone_size: -
d_call: -
cdr3_length: 14
j_call: TRBJ2-3
v_call: TRBV5-1
cdr3_nt: TGCGCCAGCAGCTTGACCCGCCCCCCAGATACGCAGTATTTT
cdr3_aa: CASSLTRPPDTQYF

clone_size: -
d_call: -
cdr3_length: 12
j_call: TRBJ1-2
v_call: TRBV5-1
cdr3_nt: TGCGCCAGCAGCTTGGACGCCAGTGGCTACACCTTC
cdr3_aa: CASSLDASGYTF

clone_size: -
d_call: -
cdr3_length: 14
j_call: TRBJ1-5
v_call: TRBV6-5
cdr3_nt: TGTGCCAGCAGATCCGGGACCGCAGATCAGCCCCAGCATTTT
cdr3_aa: CASRSGTADQPQHF

clone_size: -
d_call: TRBD2
cdr3_length: 15
j_call: TRBJ2-1
v_call: TRBV10-3
cdr3_nt: TGTGCCATCAGTGAGCGGGGGGTATCCTACAATGAGCAGTTCTTC
cdr3_aa: CAISERGVSYNEQFF

clone_size: -
d_call: -
cdr3_length: 15
j_call: TRBJ2-7
v_call: TRBV18
cdr3_nt: TGTGCCAGCTCACCCCGGACAGTCGGATCCTACGAGCAGTACTTC
cdr3_aa: CASSPRTVGSYEQYF

clone_size: -
d_call: -
cdr3_length: 15
j_call: TRBJ2-7
v_call: TRBV4-1
cdr3_nt: TGCGCCAGCAGCCAAGATCGTTATGAAGTGGGCGAGCAGTACTTC
cdr3_aa: CASSQDRYEVGEQYF

clone_size: -
d_call: -
cdr3_length: 14
j_call: TRBJ1-5
v_call: TRBV2
cdr3_nt: TGTGCCACAGCCAAGGGTTTAGGGAATCAGCCCCAGCATTTT
cdr3_aa: CATAKGLGNQPQHF

clone_size: once
d_call: -
cdr3_length: 14
j_call: TRBJ1-1
v_call: TRBV6-6
cdr3_nt: TGTGCCAGCAGCTACGGGGGGGAAGACACTGAAGCTTTCTTT
cdr3_aa: CASSYGGEDTEAFF

clone_size: -
d_call: TRBD2
cdr3_length: 20
j_call: TRBJ2-7
v_call: TRBV5-4
cdr3_nt: TGTGCCCACAACCCGACGGGGTTAGCCTCCTTAGCGGGGGGGCTGAGTGAGCAGTACTTC
cdr3_aa: CAHNPTGLASLAGGLSEQYF

clone_size: -
d_call: -
cdr3_length: 12
j_call: TRBJ2-5
v_call: TRBV6-6
cdr3_nt: TGTGCCAGCAGTTACATGGGTGGGACCCAGTACTTC
cdr3_aa: CASSYMGGTQYF

clone_size: -
d_call: -
cdr3_length: 15
j_call: TRBJ2-3
v_call: TRBV6-1
cdr3_nt: TGTGCCAGCAGTGAATTGTCCCTAAGCACAGATACGCAGTATTTT
cdr3_aa: CASSELSLSTDTQYF

clone_size: -
d_call: TRBD2
cdr3_length: 15
j_call: TRBJ2-5
v_call: TRBV11-2
cdr3_nt: TGTGCCAGCAGCGCCTTAGCGGGGGGTGCAGAGACCCAGTACTTC
cdr3_aa: CASSALAGGAETQYF

clone_size: -
d_call: TRBD2
cdr3_length: 16
j_call: TRBJ2-5
v_call: TRBV18
cdr3_nt: TGTGCCAGCTCACACAGGACTAGCGGGGGGAAAGAGACCCAGTACTTC
cdr3_aa: CASSHRTSGGKETQYF

clone_size: -
d_call: TRBD2
cdr3_length: 12
j_call: TRBJ2-5
v_call: TRBV5-4
cdr3_nt: TGTGCCGGCACCGGGACTAGAGGGACCCAGTACTTC
cdr3_aa: CAGTGTRGTQYF

clone_size: -
d_call: -
cdr3_length: 16
j_call: TRBJ2-2
v_call: TRBV5-6
cdr3_nt: TGTGCCAGCAGCCCTTACAGGATGACGAACACCGGGGAGCTGTTTTTT
cdr3_aa: CASSPYRMTNTGELFF

clone_size: -
d_call: TRBD1
cdr3_length: 13
j_call: TRBJ2-2
v_call: TRBV5-4
cdr3_nt: TGTGCCAGCAGAGAAGGGACAGTCGGGGAGCTGTTTTTT
cdr3_aa: CASREGTVGELFF

clone_size: few
d_call: -
cdr3_length: 15
j_call: TRBJ2-7
v_call: TRBV7-9
cdr3_nt: TGTGCCAGCAGCCCGACAGGTCTAGCGATTTCCGAGCAGTACTTC
cdr3_aa: CASSPTGLAISEQYF

clone_size: once
d_call: TRBD1
cdr3_length: 16
j_call: TRBJ1-4
v_call: TRBV2
cdr3_nt: TGTGCCAGCAGTGACAGGGGGACAGCAACTAATGAAAAACTGTTTTTT
cdr3_aa: CASSDRGTATNEKLFF

clone_size: -
d_call: -
cdr3_length: 14
j_call: TRBJ1-2
v_call: TRBV2
cdr3_nt: TGTGCCAGCAGCTGTTCTCGGGGGCTTGGAGGCTACACCTTC
cdr3_aa: CASSCSRGLGGYTF

clone_size: -
d_call: -
cdr3_length: 13
j_call: TRBJ2-3
v_call: TRBV7-7
cdr3_nt: TGTGCTAGCAGCCTGGACCTTCAGGATACGCAGTATTTT
cdr3_aa: CASSLDLQDTQYF

clone_size: -
d_call: -
cdr3_length: 13
j_call: TRBJ1-1
v_call: TRBV7-2
cdr3_nt: TGTGCCAGCAGCTTACGACAGCGGACTGAAGCTTTCTTT
cdr3_aa: CASSLRQRTEAFF

clone_size: -
d_call: TRBD1
cdr3_length: 13
j_call: TRBJ2-7
v_call: TRBV5-4
cdr3_nt: TGTGCCAGCAGCTGGGACAGGGGCTACGAGCAGTACTTC
cdr3_aa: CASSWDRGYEQYF

clone_size: -
d_call: -
cdr3_length: 15
j_call: TRBJ2-7
v_call: TRBV7-9
cdr3_nt: TGTGCCAGCAGCTCCGTATCCGGAATAGACTACGAGCAGTACTTC
cdr3_aa: CASSSVSGIDYEQYF

clone_size: -
d_call: -
cdr3_length: 14
j_call: TRBJ1-1
v_call: TRBV27
cdr3_nt: TGTGCCAGCTCCCCTGGATGGGTGAACACTGAAGCTTTCTTT
cdr3_aa: CASSPGWVNTEAFF

clone_size: -
d_call: -
cdr3_length: 14
j_call: TRBJ2-2
v_call: TRBV27
cdr3_nt: TGTGCCAGCACCTCTCTCGGCAGAGGCGGGGAGCTGTTTTTT
cdr3_aa: CASTSLGRGGELFF

clone_size: once
d_call: -
cdr3_length: 14
j_call: TRBJ1-2
v_call: TRBV5-1
cdr3_nt: TGCGCCAGCCACCTGGGCCGGGATAACTATGGCTACACCTTC
cdr3_aa: CASHLGRDNYGYTF

clone_size: -
d_call: -
cdr3_length: 13
j_call: TRBJ2-3
v_call: TRBV6-6
cdr3_nt: TGTGCCAGCAGTTACCCCACCCCAGATACGCAGTATTTT
cdr3_aa: CASSYPTPDTQYF

clone_size: once
d_call: -
cdr3_length: 16
j_call: TRBJ1-2
v_call: TRBV7-8
cdr3_nt: TGTGCCAGCAGCCCTGACTTAGGACCTCCCGCGTATGGCTACACCTTC
cdr3_aa: CASSPDLGPPAYGYTF

clone_size: -
d_call: -
cdr3_length: 15
j_call: TRBJ2-5
v_call: TRBV9
cdr3_nt: TGTGCCAGCAGCGTAGACGACATACCCCAAGAGACCCAGTACTTC
cdr3_aa: CASSVDDIPQETQYF

clone_size: -
d_call: -
cdr3_length: 13
j_call: TRBJ2-1
v_call: TRBV28
cdr3_nt: TGTGCCAGCAGTCTGGTTGTGCGCGATGAGCAGTTCTTC
cdr3_aa: CASSLVVRDEQFF

clone_size: -
d_call: -
cdr3_length: 13
j_call: TRBJ1-5
v_call: TRBV5-1
cdr3_nt: TGCGCCAGCAGCTTGGCGGGAGGTCAGCCCCAGCATTTT
cdr3_aa: CASSLAGGQPQHF

clone_size: once
d_call: -
cdr3_length: 17
j_call: TRBJ2-3
v_call: TRBV4-3
cdr3_nt: TGCGCCAGCAGCCAAGGAAAGGTTAGCGCGGGCACAGATACGCAGTATTTT
cdr3_aa: CASSQGKVSAGTDTQYF

clone_size: -
d_call: TRBD1
cdr3_length: 15
j_call: TRBJ2-3
v_call: TRBV5-1
cdr3_nt: TGCGCCAGCAGCAGGGGGACAGGGAGTGGAGATACGCAGTATTTT
cdr3_aa: CASSRGTGSGDTQYF

clone_size: few
d_call: TRBD2
cdr3_length: 15
j_call: TRBJ2-5
v_call: TRBV6-5
cdr3_nt: TGTGCCAGCAGTGCCGGGACTAGCGGCAAAGAGACCCAGTACTTC
cdr3_aa: CASSAGTSGKETQYF

clone_size: -
d_call: -
cdr3_length: 13
j_call: TRBJ2-7
v_call: TRBV6-1
cdr3_nt: TGTGCCAGCAGCAGGGAACACGGCTACGAGCAGTACTTC
cdr3_aa: CASSREHGYEQYF

clone_size: -
d_call: -
cdr3_length: 16
j_call: TRBJ1-2
v_call: TRBV9
cdr3_nt: TGTGCCAGCAGCGTAGCGGCCCAAGGGCCGGGTTATGGCTACACCTTC
cdr3_aa: CASSVAAQGPGYGYTF

clone_size: -
d_call: -
cdr3_length: 13
j_call: TRBJ2-7
v_call: TRBV5-1
cdr3_nt: TGCGCCAGCAGCTTGTTGGGCCCCTACGAGCAGTACTTC
cdr3_aa: CASSLLGPYEQYF

clone_size: -
d_call: TRBD2
cdr3_length: 16
j_call: TRBJ2-5
v_call: TRBV6-1
cdr3_nt: TGTGCCAGCAGTGAAGGATTAGCGGGGGGGGGAGAGACCCAGTACTTC
cdr3_aa: CASSEGLAGGGETQYF

clone_size: -
d_call: -
cdr3_length: 13
j_call: TRBJ2-7
v_call: TRBV2
cdr3_nt: TGTGCCAGTGCAGGGGACATTCGACACGAGCAGTACTTC
cdr3_aa: CASAGDIRHEQYF

clone_size: once
d_call: TRBD1
cdr3_length: 16
j_call: TRBJ1-2
v_call: TRBV5-1
cdr3_nt: TGCGCCAGCAGCTTGGGGGGACAGGGGAGGAACTATGGCTACACCTTC
cdr3_aa: CASSLGGQGRNYGYTF

clone_size: -
d_call: -
cdr3_length: 13
j_call: TRBJ1-1
v_call: TRBV2
cdr3_nt: TGTGCCATTACCGGGACTACGAACACTGAAGCTTTCTTT
cdr3_aa: CAITGTTNTEAFF

clone_size: -
d_call: -
cdr3_length: 13
j_call: TRBJ2-7
v_call: TRBV4-1
cdr3_nt: TGCGCCAGCAGCCAAGGCCCGGTCTCCGAGCAGTACTTC
cdr3_aa: CASSQGPVSEQYF

clone_size: once
d_call: -
cdr3_length: 16
j_call: TRBJ2-5
v_call: TRBV4-2
cdr3_nt: TGTGCCAGCAACCGGGGGGAGGGGGGCCTACCGGAGACCCAGTACTTC
cdr3_aa: CASNRGEGGLPETQYF

clone_size: -
d_call: -
cdr3_length: 13
j_call: TRBJ2-7
v_call: TRBV5-1
cdr3_nt: TGCGCCAGCAGCTTGGCAGCCACCTACGAGCAGTACTTC
cdr3_aa: CASSLAATYEQYF

clone_size: -
d_call: TRBD2
cdr3_length: 16
j_call: TRBJ2-5
v_call: TRBV6-5
cdr3_nt: TGTGCCAGCAGTTACGGGGGTAGCGGGGGCAGGGAGACCCAGTACTTC
cdr3_aa: CASSYGGSGGRETQYF

clone_size: -
d_call: -
cdr3_length: 14
j_call: TRBJ1-6
v_call: TRBV13
cdr3_nt: TGTGCCAGTCGACGGACAGAGTATAATTCACCCCTCCACTTT
cdr3_aa: CASRRTEYNSPLHF

clone_size: -
d_call: TRBD2
cdr3_length: 17
j_call: TRBJ2-2
v_call: TRBV7-2
cdr3_nt: TGTGCCAGCAGCTTGGGCCGCGGGGGGGCTCGGGGCGGGGAGCTGTTTTTT
cdr3_aa: CASSLGRGGARGGELFF

clone_size: medium-sized
d_call: -
cdr3_length: 15
j_call: TRBJ1-3
v_call: TRBV25-1
cdr3_nt: TGTGCCAGCAGTGAATCTGGCAGCTCTGGAAACACCATATATTTT
cdr3_aa: CASSESGSSGNTIYF

clone_size: -
d_call: -
cdr3_length: 15
j_call: TRBJ1-1
v_call: TRBV18
cdr3_nt: TGTGCCAGCTCACCATTACCAACGGAGAACACTGAAGCTTTCTTT
cdr3_aa: CASSPLPTENTEAFF

clone_size: few
d_call: -
cdr3_length: 14
j_call: TRBJ1-5
v_call: TRBV6-5
cdr3_nt: TGTGCCAGCAGTTTCGGGTTCAAGGATCAGCCCCAGCATTTT
cdr3_aa: CASSFGFKDQPQHF